This TCR beta chain was obtained from a study of blood T cell repertoires in COVID-19 (dated by TCRdb to between 2020 and 2021). Broadly, across the study: Samples from collaborators originated in the United States, Italy and Spain and spanned both the acute and convalescent phases of COVID-19. The prospective study material was composed of cDNA or gDNA derived from T cells, B-cell-depleted T cells, or PBMCs. Subjects who had been exposed to COVID-19, were actively infected with it, or had recovered from it provided the deeply sampled blood TCRbeta repertoires that made up the dataset. The repertoires were released in a freely available public database intended as a resource for research on the immune response to SARS-CoV-2. Sample metadata almost always included a de-identified subject ID, COVID-19 status, age in years and sex. The samples were drawn from two sources: the first 160 participants of the ongoing ImmuneRACE study, and some 1,300 subjects contributed by 6 global collaborators. Where available, HLA class I and class II types were taken from metadata supplied by the sample provider and were not determined by assay-based typing.

The immunoSEQ Assay, a bias-controlled multiplex PCR, was used to amplify TCRbeta CDR3 regions from genomic DNA. In the original analysis: The number of nucleated cells in each sample was estimated by amplification of reference gene primers within the assay. To quantify the absolute abundance of each unique TCRbeta CDR3 rearrangement, sequence reads were collapsed and filtered. For each sample, productive Simpson clonality was calculated as the square root of Simpson's diversity index over productive rearrangements. TCRdb obtained this table from immuneACCESS and retained in-frame rearrangements with V and J assigned. These tables miss some clones; where compared with another copy, unresolved V genes account for less than half of the shortfall, and the remainder is unexplained. V and J calls and clone size are those listed in that table; D and trimming were worked out from the DNA. Present in this sample are over 140,000 clones, 80% to 85% of which were seen just once. The biggest ten clones account for more than 3.5% of the sample.

The research as a whole found: The amount of clinical and demographic metadata varied by source and participant and was provided uncurated.

As to this clone: The clone's antigen remains unknown. Base quality data are lacking; no much larger clone is found one base away.

Each collaborating institution followed its own protocols to collect whole blood in K2EDTA tubes. For TCRbeta analysis, collaborator samples were shipped as frozen whole blood, as isolated PBMCs, or as DNA extracted from either sample type. Inclusive of the bounding cysteine and phenylalanine, the CDR3 is 14 residues long. Only the CDR3 DNA stays, 42 bases, in frame from base 1. The junction carries 12 bases between V and J, which are trimmed by 5 bases and 4 bases respectively. Based on the germline V gene (reference sequence), the CDR1 and CDR2 sequences are LNHNV and YYDKDF. The sequencing sample was made of peripheral blood. This TCR was sampled from a woman aged 60-75 years with acute or convalescent COVID-19. The rearranged segments are TRBV15 and TRBJ2-1; TRBD2 is a possible D gene, resting on 6 matching bases. The DNA sequence is TGTGCCACCAGCCGAACGGGGGAGTACAATGAGCAGTTCTTC. Its protein is CATSRTGEYNEQFF.